This T cell receptor beta chain was recorded in a study of shared clonotypes between healthy human individuals (dated by TCRdb to 2018 to 2020). With regard to the full study: A couple of women and three men aged 18 to 49 years were included in the cohort. For each donor, CD4 naive and CD4 memory were each given three plates, CD8 naive was given two plates, and CD8 memory was given one plate. To estimate repertoire size and how much clonotypes are shared between individuals, the study performed deep sequencing of blood TCR repertoires from roughly five healthy adults. To increase sequencing depth and limit assay-specific biases, different laboratories used diverse techniques to prepare libraries and sequence TCR repertoires. Each donor's leukapheresis produced roughly between about 0.9 and 9.5 billion PBMCs. Results and caveats for the whole study, not just this receptor: The small number of donors limited the genetic and exposure-history diversity represented. Compared with non-shared clonotypes, the clonotypes found in all four sorted-subset donors had higher generation probabilities. Sampling was restricted to blood, and TCR repertoires in tissues likely differ from the TCR repertoires found in blood. Approximately 5% of naive CD4, 3.5% of naive CD8, approximately 2% of memory CD4, and approximately 0.4% of memory CD8 clonotypes were shared across a few donors. Larger estimated clonotype richness was generally found for naive subsets than for memory subsets. Pairwise subsampling led to the expectation that sequencing depth would affect the degree of clonotype sharing among donors. Even with the large sequencing depth, rarefaction of the sorted-subset datasets indicated that sequencing was incomplete.

Ends trimmed: V by 6 bases, J by 7 bases; bases unmatched to a gene: 10. CDR1 is given as MGHRA and CDR2 as YSYEKL, both from the germline V gene. From the cysteine up to the phenylalanine, the CDR3 has a length of 16 residues. The entry retains the CDR3 DNA only, 48 bases that are in frame from base 1. For this clone: This receptor's antigen is unknown. Base quality data are lacking; no much larger clone is found one base away.

Healthy HIV-negative adults with no recently reported acute infections or vaccinations were included as donors. Only Caucasian adults living in Nashville, Tennessee, USA were represented among the donors. CD4+ T cells were enriched through magnetic negative selection, after which naive cells were positively selected on CD45RA and the remaining negative fraction served as the memory subset. After blood collection by leukapheresis, PBMCs were isolated using Ficoll-Histopaque density gradient centrifugation and then cryopreserved in the vapor phase of liquid nitrogen. Purity and quantity of every magnetically sorted T cell population were checked by analytical flow cytometry. Genomic DNA was isolated from each sorted fraction and quantified by UV absorbance on a Nanodrop 2000c. Using the deep immunoSEQ assay, TCR CDR3 regions were amplified from genomic DNA by multiplex PCR. Extracted genomic DNA from each cell subset was spread evenly across all wells of several immunoSEQ 96-well plates, with each plate serving as a replicate. For sorted subsets, around 200 ng genomic DNA, equal to 30,000 or so T cell genomes, was loaded into each replicate PCR. Purified libraries were quantified with a Qubit 3.0 fluorometer, sized on a Bioanalyzer 2100, and re-quantified with the KAPA Library Quantification kit. Each immunoSEQ 96-well plate was sequenced on its own single-read 150-cycle Illumina NextSeq 550 flow cell. The study's own analysis went as follows. Because only junctional sequences without quality scores were contained in the immunoSEQ output, filtering matching that applied to full-length reads could not be performed. Sequences were annotated with PyIR, a Python wrapper for IgBLAST v1.9, using IMGT germline references to assign V/J genes and CDR3. Reads were removed for weak V/J assignments (E-value above 1e-6), missing CDR3, stop codons, out-of-frame junctions, or ambiguous translated residues. V3J clonotypes were defined as sequences sharing the same inferred V gene, J gene, and CDR3 amino acid sequence. To compute the percentage overlap between repertoires, the number of shared unique clonotypes was divided by the size of the smaller repertoire. Three approaches were used to assess repertoire richness: RTK rarefaction, the Chao1 estimator, and Recon v2.1 estimates of unobserved clonotypes. OLGA was used to compute generation probabilities for all TCRbeta clonotypes that the gDNA method yielded from a handful of donors. The source is immuneACCESS, and TCRdb retained only in-frame sequences with V and J called. Part of the clones is not carried over; for the studies checked, unresolved V genes explain less than half of this, and the remainder is unexplained. D and trimming come from the DNA, and the V and J calls and clone size come from that table. The sample contains roughly 2 million clones, roughly 94% of them found a single time. Roughly 0.13% of the sample lies in the top ten.

The TCR sequence derives from a man between 18 and 29 years old in good health. Sequencing was carried out using naive CD4+ T cells sorted from blood. The cell subset or site label here, explained by the study, means: CD45RA+ positively selected. This chain is built from TRBV4-1 and TRBJ1-6; TRBD1 agrees with 9 junctional bases. Read as DNA, the sequence is TGCGCCAGCAGTCAAAAGACCGGACAGGGGAATTCACCCCTCCACTTT. Translated, this gives CASSQKTGQGNSPLHF.